Listed here are 10 T cell receptor beta chains from one sample, sequenced in a study of cytomegalovirus exposure and HLA in healthy donors. PCR involved 60 Vbeta and 13 Jbeta primers. Profiling relied on immunoSEQ multiplex PCR, and the TCRdb table lists in-frame clones only, not all of them. This sample's table reports more than 30,000 clones. The sample taken for sequencing was PBMCs. The origin of the receptors is a man aged 35 to 55 in good health and CMV-seropositive.

The chain carries TRBV2 and TRBJ2-2; 9 bases line up with TRBD2. V shed 8 bases, J shed 0 bases, and the junction held 1 base outside the gene matches. Looked up from germline, CDR1 is SNHLY and CDR2 is FYNNEI. The CDR3 has 14 residues. The CDR3 spells CASEREANTGELFF. In DNA form, the CDR3 reads TGTGCCAGCGAGCGGGAGGCGAACACCGGGGAGCTGTTTTTT.

This chain uses TRBV5-6 with TRBJ1-2, with D tentatively TRBD1 (6 bases). V dropped 3 bases and J dropped 4 bases, with 19 bases sitting between them. Germline CDR1 is SGHDT and CDR2 is YYEEEE. CDR3 length: 16 residues. The CDR3 protein is CASSSYPPDRIYGYTF. The CDR3 coding sequence is TGTGCCAGCAGCTCTTACCCCCCCGACAGGATCTATGGCTACACCTTC.

As concerns this clone: Within the sample, other DNA sequences also encode this same CDR3. This sequence joins TRBV7-2 and TRBJ2-1; 11 positions match TRBD2. From germline, CDR1 is SGHTA and CDR2 FQGNSA. The V gene end was trimmed by 5 bases and the J gene end by 5 bases; junction bases not matched to a gene: 11. The CDR3 is made up of 17 amino acids. The CDR3 DNA sequence: TGTGCCAGCAGCCACGTCGGGCGGGGACTAGCGGACAATGAGCAGTTCTTC. Protein product: CASSHVGRGLADNEQFF.

This sequence joins TRBV15 and TRBJ2-3; 11 positions agree with TRBD2. Trimming took 9 bases from V and 5 from J; bases not matched to a gene: 13. The germline gives CDR1 LNHNV, CDR2 YYDKDF (reference sequence). This CDR3 region has 16 residues. Written as DNA, the CDR3 is TGTGCCACAGGCGACTACTCGACTAGCGGGATAGATACGCAGTATTTT. It translates to CATGDYSTSGIDTQYF.

J is TRBJ1-1 and V is TRBV5-1, with a tentative D call TRBD1 (5 bases). The CDR3 runs to 14 residues. Germline values: CDR1 SGHRS, CDR2 YFSETQ. V was shortened by 10 bases and J by 1 base, with 17 bases between the two germline ends. In DNA form, the CDR3 reads TGCGCCCGGAAGAGTAGGGGCCCGAACACTGAAGCTTTCTTT. Translation gives CARKSRGPNTEAFF.

This rearrangement joins TRBV7-3 to TRBJ2-2; D is possibly TRBD1 (6 bases). The CDR3 is 15 amino acids. In germline, CDR1 is SGHTA, CDR2 FQGTGA. V lost 5 bases, J lost 1 base, and 11 bases lay in between. The CDR3 sequence: CASSPSQGNTGELFF. CDR3 bases: TGTGCCAGCAGCCCATCACAGGGGAACACCGGGGAGCTGTTTTTT.

The CDR3: CASSVGDRSSGNTIYF. The CDR3 DNA reads as TGTGCCAGCAGCGTCGGGGACAGGAGCTCTGGAAACACCATATATTTT. V is TRBV9 and J is TRBJ1-3, with 8 nucleotides matching TRBD1. V lost 2 bases, J lost 0 bases, and 4 bases stayed unmatched. The CDR3 contains 16 residues. Germline CDR1 is SGDLS and CDR2 is YYNGEE.

The chain couples TRBV19 to TRBJ1-4, with D hard to call. Germline V gene lookup returns CDR1 LNHDA and CDR2 SQIVND (reference sequence). Trimming shortened V by 0 bases and J by 2 bases, and 7 bases separated the two germline ends. This CDR3 is built from 15 residues. In DNA, the CDR3 is TGTGCCAGTAGTATAGAACCGGGTACTAATGAAAAACTGTTTTTT. This codes for CASSIEPGTNEKLFF.

The V and J genes are TRBV19 and TRBJ1-2, with 7 bases that match TRBD1. The J segment lost 2 bases and the V segment lost 5 bases, leaving 8 bases of the junction unmatched. The V gene's germline CDR1 is LNHDA and CDR2 SQIVND (reference sequence). The CDR3 covers 15 residues. The CDR3: CASSARRDSNYGYTF. CDR3 DNA sequence: TGTGCCAGTAGTGCAAGGAGGGACAGCAACTATGGCTACACCTTC.

The rearrangement uses TRBV7-2 and TRBJ2-7; possibly TRBD2 for D (6 bases). Germline lookup yields CDR1 SGHTA and CDR2 FQGNSA. V was pared by 5 bases and J by 7 bases, with 12 bases between. The CDR3 has 12 amino acids. CDR3 DNA: TGTGCCAGCAGCCCCTATCGGGAGGAGCAGTACTTC. Its protein is CASSPYREEQYF.